The 16 T cell receptor beta chains given below trace back to one sample, sequenced in a study of T cells in tuberculosis. TCRdb's table, derived via immunoSEQ multiplex PCR, lists solely in-frame clones and lacks some. The sample holds about 44,000 clones, around 96% seen once. The sequencing sample was made of PBMCs. All receptors come from a donor aged 10-35 years with latent tuberculosis or without tuberculosis infection.

This rearrangement joins TRBV18 to TRBJ1-2; 9 nucleotides agree with TRBD1. This CDR3 is 15 amino acids long. With V trimmed by 10 bases and J by 2 bases, 11 bases remained unmatched. CDR1 is KGHSH, CDR2 LQKENI, per germline. The CDR3 DNA is TGTGCCACCCACGGGACAGGGTCACGGAACTATGGCTACACCTTC. Protein sequence: CATHGTGSRNYGYTF.

The chain uses TRBV5-1 and TRBJ2-7, with D perhaps matching TRBD1 (6 bases). The germline V gene encodes CDR1 SGHRS and CDR2 YFSETQ. V lost 4 bases and J lost 4, with 15 bases in between. The CDR3 is 14 residues long. CDR3 DNA: TGCGCCAGCAGCACGACAGGTCTCGCGTACGAGCAGTACTTC. Encoded protein: CASSTTGLAYEQYF.

The J gene is TRBJ2-7, the V gene TRBV7-2; 9 bases align to TRBD1. After removal of 5 bases from V and 3 bases from J, the junction contained 8 bases not matched to a gene. The germline V gene encodes CDR1 SGHTA and CDR2 FQGNSA. This CDR3 spans 15 amino acids. CDR3 DNA sequence: TGTGCCAGCAGCCCCCGCGGGACAGGGATCTACGAGCAGTACTTC. Protein: CASSPRGTGIYEQYF.

The chain combines TRBV29-1 with TRBJ2-7, with TRBD1 as a possible D gene (5 bases). Trimming removed 6 bases from V and 5 bases from J, with 17 bases in between. In germline, CDR1 is SQVTM, CDR2 ANQGSEA. CDR3 size: 13 residues. CDR3 protein: CSVLTGIGNEQYF. CDR3 bases: TGCAGCGTACTCACAGGAATTGGGAACGAGCAGTACTTC.

This rearrangement joins TRBV7-7 to TRBJ2-7; TRBD1 matches at 8 bases. The CDR3 has 16 residues. V lost 8 bases and J lost 3; bases outside the gene matches: 15. The germline V gene has CDR1 SSHAT and CDR2 FNYEAQ (reference sequence). The CDR3 region has the DNA TGTGCCAGCCGCTCCCCGGGACAGGCCCCTTTCTACGAGCAGTACTTC. Translated, it gives CASRSPGQAPFYEQYF.

This clone was seen only once. The chain uses TRBV9 and TRBJ2-7, with 12 bases fitting TRBD1. The CDR3 spans 15 residues. With V trimmed by 0 bases and J by 6 bases, 4 bases remained unmatched. CDR1 and CDR2 from the germline V gene are SGDLS and YYNGEE. CDR3 DNA: TGTGCCAGCAGCGTAGTTGGGACAGGGGGCTCCGAGCAGTACTTC. Translated, it gives CASSVVGTGGSEQYF.

This chain connects TRBV10-1 to TRBJ1-2; 7 bases agree with TRBD1. CDR3 length equals 15 residues. CDR1 is WNHNN and CDR2 is SYGVQD in the germline V gene (reference sequence). After removal of 7 bases from V and 4 bases from J, the junction contained 12 bases not matched to a gene. CDR3 sequence reads: CASTGLTGPFYGYTF. In DNA, the CDR3 is TGCGCCAGCACGGGGTTGACAGGGCCCTTCTATGGCTACACCTTC.

The chain joins TRBV7-3 to TRBJ2-1, with D possibly TRBD2 on 5 matching bases. The CDR3 extends over 13 amino acids. CDR1 is SGHTA and CDR2 is FQGTGA in the germline V gene. Trimming pared 5 bases from V and 5 bases from J, leaving 10 bases between. The CDR3 region has the DNA TGTGCCAGCAGCAGCGGACGAGACAATGAGCAGTTCTTC. Translation: CASSSGRDNEQFF. Combining the CDR3 with reference TRBV7-3 and TRBJ2-1 gives the whole variable domain GAGVSQTPSNKVTEKGKYVELRCDPISGHTALYWYRQSLGQGPEFLIYFQGTGAADDSGLPNDRFFAVRPEGSVSTLKIQRTERGDSAVYLCASSSGRDNEQFFGPGTRLTVL.

The chain employs TRBV27 and TRBJ2-5; TRBD2 agrees at 10 bases. The V and J ends lost 3 bases and 2 bases, in that order; junction bases with no gene match: 9. Germline loops: CDR1 MNHEY, CDR2 SMNVEV (reference sequence). This CDR3 comprises 17 residues. The CDR3, as DNA: TGTGCCAGCAGTTTCGGAGCGGGAGGGAACAATCAAGAGACCCAGTACTTC. Its translation: CASSFGAGGNNQETQYF.

This rearrangement joins TRBV5-1 to TRBJ1-4, with a tentative D call TRBD1 (5 bases). V was cut by 3 bases and J by 4 bases, with 13 bases left in between. Germline CDR1 SGHRS, CDR2 YFSETQ. This CDR3 has 15 residues. CDR3 loop: CASSWAGEYNEKLFF. Written as DNA, the CDR3 is TGCGCCAGCAGCTGGGCGGGGGAATATAATGAAAAACTGTTTTTT.

The gene calls are TRBV4-2 and TRBJ2-3; the D gene is possibly TRBD2 (6 bases). This CDR3 comprises 16 residues. The germline V and J ends were trimmed by 1 base and 2 bases, with 13 bases remaining between them. Looked up from germline, CDR1 is LGHNA and CDR2 is YNFKEQ. The CDR3 spells CASSQGVADHTDTQYF. CDR3 nucleotides: TGTGCCAGCAGCCAAGGGGTAGCGGACCACACAGATACGCAGTATTTT.

In DNA form, the CDR3 reads TGCGCCAGCAGCTTGGGGAGCTTTTCCTATAATTCACCCCTCCACTTT. It encodes CASSLGSFSYNSPLHF. The chain carries TRBV5-1 and TRBJ1-6; D not certain. Looked up from germline, CDR1 is SGHRS and CDR2 is YFSETQ. V lost 0 bases, J lost 1 base, and 8 bases lay in between. There are 16 residues in the CDR3.

V and J are TRBV27 and TRBJ1-2; D gene unclear. The V gene's germline CDR1 is MNHEY and CDR2 SMNVEV (reference sequence). The CDR3 spans 14 residues. Between the trimmed V and J ends, which lost 2 bases and 2 bases, there was a span of 9 bases. As DNA, the CDR3 is TGTGCCAGCAGTTTAAACGGGATGAACTATGGCTACACCTTC. It is translated as CASSLNGMNYGYTF.

The chain carries TRBV20-1 and TRBJ2-5, with a possible D match to TRBD2 (5 bases). Germline values: CDR1 DFQATT, CDR2 SNEGSKA (reference sequence). V lost 3 bases and J 5 bases, leaving 7 bases between the germline ends. The CDR3 runs to 11 residues. CDR3 in amino acids: CSASGEETQYF. CDR3 in DNA: TGCAGTGCTAGCGGGGAGGAGACCCAGTACTTC.

V usage is TRBV18 and J usage is TRBJ2-1; TRBD2 matches at 8 bases. Trimming at V came to 1 base and at J to 5 bases, leaving 4 bases not matched to a gene. The CDR3 extends over 15 amino acids. Germline V gives CDR1 KGHSH, CDR2 LQKENI. The CDR3 spells CASSPLAGTNNEQFF. DNA for the CDR3: TGTGCCAGCTCACCACTAGCGGGGACAAACAATGAGCAGTTCTTC.

The CDR3 DNA follows: TGTGCCAGTAGTCGAACAGGAATGTTGAACACTGAAGCTTTCTTT. Protein sequence: CASSRTGMLNTEAFF. The chain combines TRBV19 with TRBJ1-1, with a possible D match to TRBD1 (5 bases). CDR1 is LNHDA, CDR2 SQIVND, per germline (reference sequence). The CDR3 is 15 residues long. Trimming removed 5 bases at V and 0 bases at J, with 13 bases between.